The T cell receptor beta chain under discussion was sequenced for a study of blood T cell repertoires in COVID-19. Between the trimmed V and J ends, which lost 2 bases and 0 bases, there was a span of 11 bases. The CDR3 loop spans 16 amino acids. CDR1 and CDR2 from the germline V gene are LGHDT and YNNKEL (reference sequence). This clone was found once. Assay used: immunoSEQ multiplex PCR; TCRdb lists only in-frame clones, some missing. The table has about 200,000 clones, approximately 84% seen once; the top ten hold about 7.8%. Material: peripheral blood. The source of this sequence is an elderly woman with COVID-19, enrolled during active disease. The chain links TRBV3-1 (or the pseudogene TRBV3-2) to TRBJ1-3; unclear D gene. The CDR3 DNA reads as TGTGCCAGCAGCCAATCCGACACACTCTCTGGAAACACCATATATTTT. Translated: CASSQSDTLSGNTIYF.